The T cell receptor (beta chain) described here comes from a study of shared clonotypes between healthy human individuals. Whole-study findings and limits: Sharing across four donors was seen in 4.5% to 6.5% of naive CD4 clonotypes. Sampling included only blood; tissue repertoires likely differ.

V gave up 3 bases and J gave up 2 bases, with 10 bases separating them. CDR3 length: 15 residues. Germline V gene lookup returns CDR1 SGHTA and CDR2 FQGTGA. Remarks on this clone: Antigen: not known.

Assay execution proceeded at the deep level. Sequencing used immunoSEQ multiplex PCR; TCRdb keeps in-frame clones, though not all of them. The table includes 1,400,000 or so clones, approximately 98.5% detected once. The chain joins TRBV7-3 to TRBJ2-2; no clear D gene. Sequencing input: naive CD4+ T cells sorted from blood. Subset of the sample: CD45RA+ positively selected. The sequence derives from a man aged 25 to 45 in good health. In DNA form, the CDR3 reads TGTGCCAGCAGCTTGGCAGTCTCTAACACCGGGGAGCTGTTTTTT. Its protein product is CASSLAVSNTGELFF.